This T cell receptor beta chain originates from a study of OX40 agonist ivuxolimab in advanced cancers. Study overall: Three patients, one with hepatocellular carcinoma and two with cutaneous melanoma, achieved partial responses.

Germline CDR1 reads SGHRS; CDR2 reads YFSETQ. The CDR3 is 16 residues long. V shed 4 bases, J shed 3 bases, and the junction held 6 bases outside the gene matches. Notes on the study in general: Clonal expansion was seen in CD4+ and CD8+ blood T cells by week 6 at 0.1 to 3.0 mg/kg.

Method: immunoSEQ multiplex PCR; TCRdb's copy keeps in-frame clones and lacks some. Of approximately 68,000 clones listed, around nine tenths are singletons. As to this clone: The antigen is not known.

The clonotype was recovered from an adult with an advanced solid tumor such as melanoma, head and neck, liver or kidney cancer. The sample was CD4+ or CD8+ T cells sorted from blood, taken in a trial of the OX40 agonist ivuxolimab. This sequence joins TRBV5-1 and TRBJ2-7, with 14 bases fitting TRBD2. The CDR3 nucleotides read TGCGCCAGCAGCCCTCGGACTAGCGGGAGGAACTACGAGCAGTACTTC. Its protein is CASSPRTSGRNYEQYF.